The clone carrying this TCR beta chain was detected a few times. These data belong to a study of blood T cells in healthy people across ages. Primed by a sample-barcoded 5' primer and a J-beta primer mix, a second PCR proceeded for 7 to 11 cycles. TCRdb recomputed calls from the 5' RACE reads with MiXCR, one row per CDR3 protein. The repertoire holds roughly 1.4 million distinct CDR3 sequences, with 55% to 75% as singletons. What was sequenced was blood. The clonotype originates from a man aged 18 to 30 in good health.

The CDR3: CASSLADMGVYGYTF. The CDR3 nucleotides read TGTGCCAGCAGCTTAGCTGACATGGGTGTCTATGGCTACACCTTC. The chain is built from TRBV7-2 and TRBJ1-2, with no clear D. Germline V CDR1 and CDR2: SGHTA, FQGNSA. Trimming cost V 0 bases and J 4 bases, with 12 bases left between them. The CDR3 consists of 15 residues.